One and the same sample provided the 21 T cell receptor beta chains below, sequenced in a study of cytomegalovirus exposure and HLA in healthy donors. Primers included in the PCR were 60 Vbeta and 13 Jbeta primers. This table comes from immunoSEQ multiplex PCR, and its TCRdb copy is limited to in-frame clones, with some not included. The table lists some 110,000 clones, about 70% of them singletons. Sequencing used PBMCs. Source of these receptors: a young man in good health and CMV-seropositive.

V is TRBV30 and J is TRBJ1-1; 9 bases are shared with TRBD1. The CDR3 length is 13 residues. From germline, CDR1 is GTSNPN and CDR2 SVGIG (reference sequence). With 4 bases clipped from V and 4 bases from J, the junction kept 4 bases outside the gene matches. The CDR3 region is CAWTGQGGTEAFF. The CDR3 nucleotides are TGTGCCTGGACGGGACAGGGTGGCACTGAAGCTTTCTTT.

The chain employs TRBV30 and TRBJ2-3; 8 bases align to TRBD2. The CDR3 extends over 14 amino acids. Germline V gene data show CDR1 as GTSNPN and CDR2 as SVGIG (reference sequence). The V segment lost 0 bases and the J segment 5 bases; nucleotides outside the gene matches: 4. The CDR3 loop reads CAWSVAGARDTQYF. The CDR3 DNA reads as TGTGCCTGGAGTGTAGCGGGAGCGCGAGATACGCAGTATTTT.

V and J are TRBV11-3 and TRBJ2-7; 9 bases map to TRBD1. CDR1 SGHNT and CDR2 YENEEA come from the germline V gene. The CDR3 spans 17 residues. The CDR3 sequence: CSMHPPIRDRAPLEQYV. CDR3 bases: TGTTCGATGCATCCCCCCATCCGGGACAGGGCGCCTCTCGAGCAGTACGTC.

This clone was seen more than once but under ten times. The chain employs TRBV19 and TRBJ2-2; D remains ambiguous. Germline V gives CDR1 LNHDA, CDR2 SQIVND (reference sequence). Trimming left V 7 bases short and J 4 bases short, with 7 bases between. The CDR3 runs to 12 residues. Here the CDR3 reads CASNPITGELFF. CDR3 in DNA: TGTGCCAGTAACCCTATCACCGGGGAGCTGTTTTTT.

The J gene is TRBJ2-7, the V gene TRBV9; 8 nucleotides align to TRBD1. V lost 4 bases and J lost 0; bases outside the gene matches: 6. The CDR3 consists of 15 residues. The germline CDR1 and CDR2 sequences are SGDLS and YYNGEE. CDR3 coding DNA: TGTGCCAGCAGCTTCCGACAGGGGACCTCCTACGAGCAGTACTTC. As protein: CASSFRQGTSYEQYF.

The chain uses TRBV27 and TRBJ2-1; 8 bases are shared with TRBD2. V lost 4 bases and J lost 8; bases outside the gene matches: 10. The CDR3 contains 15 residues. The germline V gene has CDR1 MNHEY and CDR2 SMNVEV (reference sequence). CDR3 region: CASSSSGTRLDEQFF. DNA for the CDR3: TGTGCCAGCAGTTCTTCCGGGACTAGGTTAGATGAGCAGTTCTTC.

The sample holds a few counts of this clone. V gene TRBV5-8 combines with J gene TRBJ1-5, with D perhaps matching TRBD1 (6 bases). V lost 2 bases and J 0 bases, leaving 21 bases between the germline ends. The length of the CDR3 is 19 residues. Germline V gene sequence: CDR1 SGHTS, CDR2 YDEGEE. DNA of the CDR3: TGTGCCAGCAGCTTTGTGACGGGCATAGGGGGTTATAGCAATCAGCCCCAGCATTTT. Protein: CASSFVTGIGGYSNQPQHF.

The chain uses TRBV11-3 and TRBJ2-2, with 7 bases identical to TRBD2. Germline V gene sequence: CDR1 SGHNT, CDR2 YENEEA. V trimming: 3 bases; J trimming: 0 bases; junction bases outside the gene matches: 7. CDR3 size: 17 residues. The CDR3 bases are TGTGCCAGCAGCTTTCCTAAAGCGGGAACGAACACCGGGGAGCTGTTTTTT. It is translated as CASSFPKAGTNTGELFF.

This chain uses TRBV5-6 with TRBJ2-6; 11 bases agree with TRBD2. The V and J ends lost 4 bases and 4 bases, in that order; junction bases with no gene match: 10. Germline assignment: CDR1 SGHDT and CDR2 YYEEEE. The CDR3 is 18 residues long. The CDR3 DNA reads TGTGCCAGCAGCCTCACACTAGCGGGAGCGTCCGGGGCCAACGTCCTGACTTTC. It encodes CASSLTLAGASGANVLTF.

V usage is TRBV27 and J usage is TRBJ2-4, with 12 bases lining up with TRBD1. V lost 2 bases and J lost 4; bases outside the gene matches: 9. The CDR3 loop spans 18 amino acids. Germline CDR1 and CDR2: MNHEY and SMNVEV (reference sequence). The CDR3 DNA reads TGTGCCAGCAGTTTAACCGCCTGGGACAGGGGGCCAAAAAACATTCAGTACTTC. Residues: CASSLTAWDRGPKNIQYF.

CDR3 coding DNA: TGTGCCAGCAGCTTCGGACAGGGGGCAAGCACAGATACGCAGTATTTT. This codes for CASSFGQGASTDTQYF. The chain has TRBV7-6 and TRBJ2-3; 11 nucleotides match TRBD1. The CDR3 sequence is 16 residues long. The V segment lost 3 bases and the J segment 0 bases; nucleotides outside the gene matches: 2. Looked up from germline, CDR1 is SGHVS and CDR2 is FNYEAQ.

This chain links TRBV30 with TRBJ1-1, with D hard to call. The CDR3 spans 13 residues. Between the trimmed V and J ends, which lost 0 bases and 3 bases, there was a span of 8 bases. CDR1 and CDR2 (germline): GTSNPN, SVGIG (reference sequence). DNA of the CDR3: TGTGCCTGGAGTGTACCCGGGGACACTGAAGCTTTCTTT. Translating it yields CAWSVPGDTEAFF.

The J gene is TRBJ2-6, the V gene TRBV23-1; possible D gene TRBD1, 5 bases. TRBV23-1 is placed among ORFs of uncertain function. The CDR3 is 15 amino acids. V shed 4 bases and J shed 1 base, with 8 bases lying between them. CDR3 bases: TGCGCCAGCAGTCGGGCAGGGTCTGGGGCCAACGTCCTGACTTTC. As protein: CASSRAGSGANVLTF.

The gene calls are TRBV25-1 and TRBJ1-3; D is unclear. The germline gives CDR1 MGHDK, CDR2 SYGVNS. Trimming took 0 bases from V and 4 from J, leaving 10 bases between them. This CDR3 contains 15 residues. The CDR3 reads CASSEYRGAGNTIYF. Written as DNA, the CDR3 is TGTGCCAGCAGTGAATACCGGGGTGCCGGAAACACCATATATTTT.

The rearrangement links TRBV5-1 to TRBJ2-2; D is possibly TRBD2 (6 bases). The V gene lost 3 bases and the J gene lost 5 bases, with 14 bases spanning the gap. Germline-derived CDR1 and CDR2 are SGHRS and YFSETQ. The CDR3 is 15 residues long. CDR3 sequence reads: CASSSPRGLTGELFF. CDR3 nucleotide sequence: TGCGCCAGCAGCTCTCCGCGTGGACTAACCGGGGAGCTGTTTTTT.

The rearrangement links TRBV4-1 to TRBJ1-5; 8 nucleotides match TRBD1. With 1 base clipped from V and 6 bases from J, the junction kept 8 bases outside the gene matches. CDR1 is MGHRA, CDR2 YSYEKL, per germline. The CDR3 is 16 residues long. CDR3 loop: CASSQVFSRGPQPQHF. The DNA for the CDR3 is TGCGCCAGCAGCCAAGTATTCAGCAGGGGGCCTCAGCCCCAGCATTTT.

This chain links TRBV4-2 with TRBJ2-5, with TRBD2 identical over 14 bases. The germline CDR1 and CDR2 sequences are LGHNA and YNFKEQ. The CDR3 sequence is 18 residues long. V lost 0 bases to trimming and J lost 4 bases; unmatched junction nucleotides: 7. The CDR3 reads CASSQDPGLAGGRETQYF. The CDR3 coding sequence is TGTGCCAGCAGCCAAGACCCCGGACTAGCGGGGGGACGAGAGACCCAGTACTTC.

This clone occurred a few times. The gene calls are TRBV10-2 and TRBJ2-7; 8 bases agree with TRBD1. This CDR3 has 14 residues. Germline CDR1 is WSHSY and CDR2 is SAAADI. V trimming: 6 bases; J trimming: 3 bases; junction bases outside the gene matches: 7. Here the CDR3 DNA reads TGCGCCAGCAGCGGACAGGGCCCCCTCTACGAGCAGTACTTC. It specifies CASSGQGPLYEQYF.

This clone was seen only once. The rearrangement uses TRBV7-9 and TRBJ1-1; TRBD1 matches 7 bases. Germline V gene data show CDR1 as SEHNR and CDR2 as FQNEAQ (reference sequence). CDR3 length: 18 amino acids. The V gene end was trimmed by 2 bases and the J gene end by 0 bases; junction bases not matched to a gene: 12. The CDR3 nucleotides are TGTGCCAGCAGCTTAATGCCCCCGACAGGGTGGCTGAACACTGAAGCTTTCTTT. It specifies CASSLMPPTGWLNTEAFF.

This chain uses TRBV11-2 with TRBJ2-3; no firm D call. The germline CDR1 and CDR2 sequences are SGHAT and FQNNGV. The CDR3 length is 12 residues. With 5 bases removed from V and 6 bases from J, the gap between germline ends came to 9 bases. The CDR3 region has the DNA TGTGCCAGCAGCCCGCGTTTGGATACGCAGTATTTT. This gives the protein CASSPRLDTQYF.

In DNA form, the CDR3 reads TGTGCCAGCAGCCCAACCCCTGGGCTTTACACCGGGGAGCTGTTTTTT. As protein: CASSPTPGLYTGELFF. V is TRBV7-3 and J is TRBJ2-2; D is undetermined. The CDR3 length is 16 residues. Germline CDR1 reads SGHTA; CDR2 reads FQGTGA. V gave up 5 bases and J gave up 3 bases, with 16 bases separating them. The entire variable domain, with the rest obtained from reference TRBV7-3 and TRBJ2-2, is as follows: GAGVSQTPSNKVTEKGKYVELRCDPISGHTALYWYRQSLGQGPEFLIYFQGTGAADDSGLPNDRFFAVRPEGSVSTLKIQRTERGDSAVYLCASSPTPGLYTGELFFGEGSRLTVL.